Detailed here is one T cell receptor beta chain. Its antigen is not known. The data are from a study of T cell responses to AZD1222 COVID-19 vaccine. Background on the study: Second doses at about 4 or about 12 weeks were pooled.

Findings and limits, study-wide: Receipt of two AZD1222 doses was followed by a rise in Spike-specific TCR breadth and depth. Females made up more of the donors, who were largely white British, and clonal diversity may have come out too low. The span of vaccine-associated CD4 TCRs extended across spike, with dominance at 160-218 and 743-854.

The germline gives CDR1 MGHRA, CDR2 YSYEKL. The CDR3 has 15 residues. The V and J ends lost 1 base and 4 bases respectively, with 13 bases between them. Assay: immunoSEQ multiplex PCR; the TCRdb copy retains only in-frame clones and omits some. The table includes some 58,000 clones, approximately 88% detected once. This clonotype was obtained from an adult in good health. The genes are TRBV4-1 and TRBJ1-2, with D possibly being TRBD1 (5 bases). The specimen comprised peripheral blood, sampled on day 0 of AZD1222 vaccination. DNA for the CDR3: TGCGCCAGCAGCCAAGCTACCACAAGGGGCTATGGCTACACCTTC. Encoded protein: CASSQATTRGYGYTF.